One sample yielded the 32 T cell receptor beta chains listed below, sequenced in a study of CD8 T cells in ankylosing spondylitis. One entry per CDR3 protein, called by TCRdb with MiXCR from the 5' RACE reads. The repertoire holds about 300,000 distinct CDR3 sequences, with 9.5% to 13% as singletons. Specimen: blood, either unsorted or a sorted T cell fraction (not recorded which). These receptors originate from a female donor with ankylosing spondylitis or in good health (not recorded which).

The chain is built from TRBV7-6 and TRBJ2-4; tentatively, D is TRBD2 (5 bases). V was trimmed by 5 bases and J by 1 base, leaving 9 bases between them. The CDR3 consists of 14 residues. The germline CDR1 and CDR2 sequences are SGHVS and FNYEAQ. The CDR3 coding sequence is TGTGCCAGCAGCCCCCGAGGGGCCAAAAACATTCAGTACTTC. This encodes CASSPRGAKNIQYF.

There are many counts of this clonotype. The rearrangement links TRBV7-9 to TRBJ2-7; D assignment may be TRBD1 or TRBD2 (5 bases each). V lost 3 bases and J lost 0, with 12 bases in between. CDR3 length: 15 residues. Germline CDR1 SEHNR, CDR2 FQNEAQ (reference sequence). The CDR3 bases are TGTGCCAGCAGCTTCGTCCAGGGAGTCTCCTACGAGCAGTACTTC. Protein product: CASSFVQGVSYEQYF.

CDR3 sequence: CASSLAREGYEQYF. The CDR3 coding sequence is TGCGCCAGCAGCTTGGCCAGGGAAGGCTACGAGCAGTACTTC. The chain is built from TRBV5-1 and TRBJ2-7, with D maybe TRBD1 (5 bases). There are 14 residues in the CDR3. V gave up 0 bases and J gave up 3 bases, with 10 bases separating them. Germline lookup yields CDR1 SGHRS and CDR2 YFSETQ.

This clonotype was observed many times. The rearrangement joins TRBV20-1 to TRBJ2-5; tentative D call: TRBD1 (5 bases). The CDR3 is 15 amino acids. The germline CDR1 and CDR2 sequences are DFQATT and SNEGSKA (reference sequence). Trimming took 5 bases from V and 4 from J, leaving 20 bases between them. CDR3 protein: CSAPRASGSGETQYF. Here the CDR3 DNA reads TGCAGTGCTCCCAGGGCTTCGGGTTCAGGAGAGACCCAGTACTTC.

The genes are TRBV16 and TRBJ1-5, with no clear D. This CDR3 is 13 amino acids long. The germline CDR1 and CDR2 sequences are KGHSY and FQNENV. V lost 1 base and J 6 bases, leaving 7 bases between the germline ends. For the CDR3, the DNA is TGTGCCAGCAGCCAATTCCATCGTCAGCCCCAGCATTTT. It encodes CASSQFHRQPQHF.

In its sample, this clonotype was seen many times. V and J are TRBV20-1 and TRBJ2-3; the match to TRBD1 covers 8 bases. Germline CDR1 is DFQATT and CDR2 is SNEGSKA (reference sequence). The V gene end was trimmed by 3 bases and the J gene end by 5 bases; junction bases not matched to a gene: 4. The CDR3 totals 13 residues. CDR3 sequence (DNA): TGCAGTGCTAGGGGACAGGCGGGAGATACGCAGTATTTT. Protein sequence: CSARGQAGDTQYF.

Concerning this clonotype itself: This clone may be a read error of a much larger clone one base away. This CDR3 reads CAISESMSQTGDLFF. The CDR3 DNA follows: TGTGCCATCAGTGAGTCGATGTCCCAAACCGGGGATCTGTTTTTT. The gene calls are TRBV10-3 and TRBJ2-2, with a tentative D call TRBD2 (5 bases). Germline V lookup: CDR1 ENHRY, CDR2 SYGVKD. The CDR3 contains 15 residues.

Ten or more counts support this clonotype. The V and J genes are TRBV10-3 and TRBJ2-2; D might be TRBD1 or TRBD2, each matching 5 bases. Trimming left V 6 bases short and J 7 bases short, with 12 bases between. The CDR3 has 13 amino acids. The germline V gene encodes CDR1 ENHRY and CDR2 SYGVKD. The CDR3: CAISSRGVGELFF. CDR3 bases: TGTGCCATCAGCAGCAGAGGGGTCGGGGAGCTGTTTTTT.

In its sample, this clonotype was seen many times. The V call is TRBV7-9, the J call TRBJ1-5; D uncertain. This CDR3 contains 13 residues. Trimming cost V 0 bases and J 3 bases, with 3 bases left between them. CDR1 SEHNR and CDR2 FQNEAQ come from the germline V gene (reference sequence). Here the CDR3 DNA reads TGTGCCAGCAGCTTAGCAGACAATCAGCCCCAGCATTTT. Its translation: CASSLADNQPQHF. The variable domain in full, completed from reference TRBV7-9 and TRBJ1-5, reads DTGVSQNPRHKITKRGQNVTFRCDPISEHNRLYWYRQTLGQGPEFLTYFQNEAQLEKSRLLSDRFSAERPKGSFSTLEIQRTEQGDSAMYLCASSLADNQPQHFGDGTRLSIL.

This clonotype has at least ten counts. V is TRBV20-1 and J is TRBJ2-3; D ambiguous. The V end was cut by 4 bases, the J end by 2 bases, with 10 bases between. The length of the CDR3 is 13 residues. Germline V gene lookup returns CDR1 DFQATT and CDR2 SNEGSKA (reference sequence). CDR3 residues: CSAKGLHTDTQYF. CDR3 sequence (DNA): TGCAGTGCTAAGGGTCTCCACACAGATACGCAGTATTTT.

This clonotype was seen more than once but under ten times. The rearrangement uses TRBV7-3 and TRBJ2-7; possibly TRBD1 for D (6 bases). From germline, CDR1 is SGHTA and CDR2 FQGTGA. The CDR3 length is 15 residues. V lost 5 bases and J lost 1, with 15 bases in between. The DNA for the CDR3 is TGTGCCAGCAGCCGGAACAGGGATGCTTCCTACGAGCAGTACTTC. Translating it yields CASSRNRDASYEQYF.

This clonotype was seen ten or more times. The rearrangement links TRBV24-1 to TRBJ2-2, with D perhaps TRBD1 (6 bases). In germline, CDR1 is KGHDR, CDR2 SFDVKD. This CDR3 has 15 residues. The V end was cut by 5 bases, the J end by 1 base, with 10 bases between. DNA for the CDR3: TGTGCCACCAGTGTCGACAGGCAGAACACCGGGGAGCTGTTTTTT. It encodes CATSVDRQNTGELFF.

This clonotype was picked up many times. The CDR3 DNA reads as TGCAGCGTTGATATAGCGGGGCTCTACAATGAGCAGTTCTTC. This gives the protein CSVDIAGLYNEQFF. The V and J genes are TRBV29-1 and TRBJ2-1; 8 nucleotides align to TRBD2. The germline V gene has CDR1 SQVTM and CDR2 ANQGSEA. The CDR3 spans 14 residues. The J segment lost 3 bases and the V segment lost 3 bases, leaving 4 bases of the junction unmatched.

This clonotype was seen a few times. J is TRBJ2-3 and V is TRBV3-1, with a tentative D call TRBD1 (5 bases). The CDR3 totals 14 residues. Trimming pared 2 bases from V and 5 bases from J, leaving 11 bases between. Germline CDR1 LGHDT, CDR2 YNNKEL (reference sequence). DNA of the CDR3: TGTGCCAGCAGCCAACTAGGGGCCGGAGATACGCAGTATTTT. Residues: CASSQLGAGDTQYF.

This clonotype was counted between two and nine times. The gene calls are TRBV2 and TRBJ2-7, with D perhaps TRBD1 (6 bases). Trimming pared 6 bases from V and 2 bases from J, leaving 11 bases between. Looked up from germline, CDR1 is SNHLY and CDR2 is FYNNEI. CDR3 length: 13 amino acids. The CDR3: CASSRTEAYEQYF. The CDR3 bases are TGTGCCAGCAGCAGGACAGAGGCCTACGAGCAGTACTTC.

This chain connects TRBV5-1 to TRBJ2-7, with 8 bases aligning to TRBD1. J gave up 1 base and V 4 bases, and 7 bases lay outside the gene matches. The CDR3 is 15 amino acids. The germline CDR1 and CDR2 sequences are SGHRS and YFSETQ. The CDR3 sequence: CASSAGTGMSYEQYF. CDR3 DNA: TGCGCCAGCAGCGCCGGGACAGGAATGTCCTACGAGCAGTACTTC.

Ten or more counts support this clonotype. The chain employs TRBV5-1 and TRBJ1-6, with 7 bases aligning to TRBD1. The trim removed 3 bases at V and 10 bases at J, leaving 7 bases unmatched. The CDR3 extends over 14 amino acids. Germline V gene sequence: CDR1 SGHRS, CDR2 YFSETQ. The CDR3 protein is CASSSPDRDSPLHF. The CDR3 DNA follows: TGCGCCAGCAGCTCCCCTGACAGGGACTCACCCCTCCACTTT.

This clonotype was seen a few times. The rearrangement joins TRBV5-6 to TRBJ1-6, with D uncertain. The CDR3 runs to 14 residues. V was pared by 0 bases and J by 6 bases, with 7 bases between. CDR1 and CDR2 (germline): SGHDT, YYEEEE. As DNA, the CDR3 is TGTGCCAGCAGCTTGGCAGCGACTAATTCACCCCTCCACTTT. This translates into CASSLAATNSPLHF. Full variable domain (missing parts from reference TRBV5-6 and TRBJ1-6): DAGVTQSPTHLIKTRGQQVTLRCSPKSGHDTVSWYQQALGQGPQFIFQYYEEEERQRGNFPDRFSGHQFPNYSSELNVNALLLGDSALYLCASSLAATNSPLHFGNGTRLTVT.

This clonotype showed up just a few times. The chain joins TRBV7-2 to TRBJ2-7; D is unresolved. CDR1 is SGHTA, CDR2 FQGNSA, per germline. The CDR3 has 13 amino acids. The germline V and J ends were trimmed by 2 bases and 4 bases, with 9 bases remaining between them. CDR3 in amino acids: CASSLTLKYEQYF. The CDR3 DNA reads TGTGCCAGCAGCTTAACCCTAAAATACGAGCAGTACTTC.

This clonotype was seen repeatedly, ten times or more. CDR3 protein: CSAIVPSGAYEQYF. DNA of the CDR3: TGCAGTGCTATTGTACCCTCGGGTGCCTACGAGCAGTACTTC. The chain carries TRBV20-1 and TRBJ2-7; D unclear. V was shortened by 4 bases and J by 2 bases, with 15 bases between the two germline ends. The CDR3 consists of 14 residues. The germline CDR1 and CDR2 sequences are DFQATT and SNEGSKA (reference sequence).

At least ten counts were recorded for this clonotype. The chain combines TRBV6-2 or TRBV6-3 with TRBJ2-1, with a tentative D call TRBD1 (6 bases). The CDR3 is 13 amino acids. Per germline, CDR1 MNHEY and CDR2 SVGEGT. V lost 4 bases to trimming and J lost 5 bases, with 9 bases between them. CDR3 sequence: CASSSRGNNEQFF. The CDR3 DNA reads as TGTGCCAGCAGTTCCAGGGGCAACAATGAGCAGTTCTTC.

This clonotype has just a few counts. J is TRBJ2-7 and V is TRBV25-1; the D gene is possibly TRBD2 (5 bases). The CDR3 consists of 13 residues. From germline, CDR1 is MGHDK and CDR2 SYGVNS. V lost 6 bases, J lost 0 bases, and 9 bases lay in between. CDR3 coding DNA: TGTGCCAGCAGGAAGGCGGGCTCCTACGAGCAGTACTTC. Translating it yields CASRKAGSYEQYF.

This clonotype was seen ten or more times. The V and J genes are TRBV9 and TRBJ2-1, with 11 bases matching TRBD2. The CDR3 covers 15 residues. CDR1 SGDLS and CDR2 YYNGEE come from the germline V gene. The ends lost 8 bases at V and 2 bases at J; junction bases unmatched: 6. For the CDR3, the DNA is TGTGCCAGTACTAGCGGGAGAGCCCCCTACAATGAGCAGTTCTTC. Its translation is CASTSGRAPYNEQFF.

This clonotype has a handful of counts. The rearrangement uses TRBV5-5 and TRBJ2-3, with D hard to call. V lost 1 base and J 3 bases, leaving 9 bases between the germline ends. This CDR3 is 14 amino acids long. CDR1 is SGHKS, CDR2 YYEKEE, per germline (reference sequence). Here the CDR3 DNA reads TGTGCCAGCAGCTTGATACCAAATACAGATACGCAGTATTTT. Translating it yields CASSLIPNTDTQYF.

This clonotype was seen more than once but under ten times. The chain links TRBV5-1 to TRBJ2-2; TRBD2 agrees at 10 bases. The CDR3 totals 16 residues. Trimming removed 3 bases from V and 3 bases from J; junction bases left unmatched: 5. The germline gives CDR1 SGHRS, CDR2 YFSETQ. Written as DNA, the CDR3 is TGCGCCAGCAGCTCCGGACTAGCGGTTTACACCGGGGAGCTGTTTTTT. Its protein product is CASSSGLAVYTGELFF.

In its sample, this clonotype was seen many times. In DNA form, the CDR3 reads TGTGCCAGCGGAGGACTAGCGAGCAACGAGCAGTTCTTC. Its translation is CASGGLASNEQFF. The V and J genes are TRBV25-1 and TRBJ2-1; TRBD2 agrees at 9 bases. CDR1 and CDR2 (germline): MGHDK, SYGVNS. The V and J ends lost 8 bases and 10 bases, in that order; junction bases with no gene match: 9. The CDR3 loop spans 13 amino acids.

This clonotype showed up just a few times. The CDR3 coding sequence is TGTGCCAGCGAGGGCACAACAGGTCCCCAAGAGACCCAGTACTTC. This codes for CASEGTTGPQETQYF. The J gene is TRBJ2-5, the V gene TRBV25-1; either TRBD1 or TRBD2 may supply D (5 bases each). Germline assignment: CDR1 MGHDK and CDR2 SYGVNS. The ends were cut back, 8 bases at V and 1 base at J, with 17 bases in the middle. The CDR3 runs 15 residues.

This chain links TRBV20-1 with TRBJ2-1; the match to TRBD1 covers 8 bases. Per the germline V gene, CDR1 is DFQATT and CDR2 is SNEGSKA (reference sequence). Trimming cost V 0 bases and J 7 bases; bases outside gene matches: 14. The CDR3 covers 17 residues. The CDR3 bases are TGCAGTGCTAGAGATGTGCGTAGACAGGGGTGGTTGAATGAGCAGTTCTTC. Protein product: CSARDVRRQGWLNEQFF.

This clonotype was recorded many times. DNA for the CDR3: TGCGCCAGCAGTGAGTCAGGGCGCTACGAGCAGTACTTC. Its translation: CASSESGRYEQYF. The V call is TRBV10-1, the J call TRBJ2-7; D gene unclear. The germline V gene encodes CDR1 WNHNN and CDR2 SYGVQD (reference sequence). V was clipped by 0 bases and J by 3 bases, with 6 bases between them. There are 13 residues in the CDR3.

There are a few counts of this clonotype. The chain is built from TRBV5-4 and TRBJ2-3, with D possibly TRBD1 on 6 matching bases. CDR1 is SGHNT and CDR2 is YYREEE in the germline V gene (reference sequence). V gave up 4 bases and J gave up 2 bases, with 17 bases separating them. CDR3 length: 16 amino acids. CDR3 nucleotide sequence: TGTGCCAGCAGCCTTGGGGGCGGAATGCCCACAGATACGCAGTATTTT. Protein product: CASSLGGGMPTDTQYF.

The chain has TRBV20-1 and TRBJ2-7, with TRBD2 matching 10 bases. V was pared by 3 bases and J by 7 bases, with 12 bases of the junction left unmatched. Per the germline V gene, CDR1 is DFQATT and CDR2 is SNEGSKA (reference sequence). This CDR3 region has 15 residues. DNA for the CDR3: TGCAGTGCTAGGAGCCGGCTAGCGGGAGAGTATGAGCAGTACTTC. It is translated as CSARSRLAGEYEQYF.

With regard to this clonotype: A much bigger clone sits one base away, suggesting this may be a read error. The final CDR3 position lacks the conserved phenylalanine or tryptophan, pointing to a likely read error. CDR3 coding DNA: TGTGCCAGCAGCTCGGACGGAGTCGGTGGAGAGACCCAGTACCTC. It is translated as CASSSDGVGGETQYL. This rearrangement joins TRBV11-2 to TRBJ2-5; D unresolved. The CDR3 extends over 15 amino acids. V lost 4 bases and J lost 4, with 16 bases in between. Germline CDR1 and CDR2: SGHAT and FQNNGV.